These 15 T cell receptor beta chains share one sample of origin, sequenced in a study of blood T cells in healthy people across ages. For the second PCR, which ran for about 7 to 11 cycles, a sample-barcoded 5' primer and a J-beta primer mix were used. TCRdb re-called the 5' RACE reads with MiXCR, one entry per CDR3 protein. The sample holds 1.5 million to 2 million distinct CDR3 sequences, about 28% seen once. What was sequenced was blood. The receptors stem from a woman aged 25 to 39 in good health.

J is TRBJ2-1 and V is TRBV5-1; no clear D. The J call may be mistaken, given a closer DNA end match to TRBJ2-7. In germline, CDR1 is SGHRS, CDR2 YFSETQ. The CDR3 covers 13 residues. Here the CDR3 DNA reads TGCGCCAGCAGCGAGATCAGGTACAATGAGCAGTACTTC. Residues: CASSEIRYNEQYF.

This clonotype appeared a few times. V is TRBV20-1 and J is TRBJ1-5, with D perhaps TRBD1 (5 bases). This CDR3 has 16 amino acids. Trimming pared 1 base from V and 6 bases from J, leaving 19 bases between. The germline V gene has CDR1 DFQATT and CDR2 SNEGSKA (reference sequence). CDR3 in DNA: TGCAGTGCTAGAGGCCTGGAGGCAGGGAGGGGTCAGCCCCAGCATTTT. Its translation: CSARGLEAGRGQPQHF.

This clonotype was observed once. V usage is TRBV20-1 and J usage is TRBJ2-2; 10 bases are shared with TRBD2. The CDR3 length is 15 residues. Germline V gives CDR1 DFQATT, CDR2 SNEGSKA (reference sequence). Trimming removed 1 base from V and 4 bases from J; junction bases left unmatched: 3. DNA for the CDR3: TGCAGTGCTAGAGCCTGGACTAGCGGCACCGGGGAGCTGTTTTTT. It codes for CSARAWTSGTGELFF.

This clonotype appeared many times. The J gene is TRBJ2-3, the V gene TRBV12-3 or TRBV12-4; the D gene is possibly TRBD1 (6 bases). This CDR3 spans 16 amino acids. The V gene lost 4 bases and the J gene lost 1 base, with 15 bases spanning the gap. CDR3 in DNA: TGTGCCAGCAGTTCTACAGGGCTCGTGGGCACAGATACGCAGTATTTT. Its protein is CASSSTGLVGTDTQYF.

The chain is built from TRBV25-1 and TRBJ2-4, with D possibly being TRBD2 (6 bases). Germline assignment: CDR1 MGHDK and CDR2 SYGVNS. Trimming cost V 4 bases and J 8 bases, with 15 bases left between them. The CDR3 sequence is 14 residues long. In nucleotides, the CDR3 is TGTGCCAGCAGTGCTCCGAGACTAGGGGACATTCAGTACTTC. Translation: CASSAPRLGDIQYF.

About this clonotype itself: At one boundary the junction diverges from the germline segment, which might be a read error. CDR3 region: CASSTVSNYGFTF. The CDR3 coding sequence is TGTGCCAGTAGTACCGTCAGTAACTATGGCTTCACCTTC. The chain uses TRBV19 and TRBJ1-2; D gene uncertain. CDR3 size: 13 residues. Germline CDR1 is LNHDA and CDR2 is SQIVND (reference sequence).

V usage is TRBV9 and J usage is TRBJ1-4; no clear D. CDR1 and CDR2 (germline): SGDLS, YYNGEE. This CDR3 has 14 residues. The V end was cut by 2 bases, the J end by 4 bases, with 9 bases between. CDR3 in DNA: TGTGCCAGCAGCGTGAAGGGTTTTAATGAAAAACTGTTTTTT. Protein product: CASSVKGFNEKLFF.

This clonotype appeared a few times. The chain has TRBV10-3 and TRBJ1-2; unclear D gene. The CDR3 spans 15 residues. CDR1 and CDR2 (germline): ENHRY, SYGVKD. Trimming shortened V by 2 bases and J by 0 bases, and 10 bases separated the two germline ends. The CDR3 protein is CAISENGEANYGYTF. The CDR3 nucleotides are TGTGCCATCAGTGAGAATGGGGAGGCTAACTATGGCTACACCTTC.

The J gene is TRBJ1-2, the V gene TRBV5-5, with unresolved D. CDR1 and CDR2 from the germline V gene are SGHKS and YYEKEE (reference sequence). V was cut by 7 bases and J by 4 bases, with 14 bases left in between. This CDR3 spans 13 amino acids. CDR3 sequence (DNA): TGTGCCAGCGGAGGAGGCCTCGCCTATGGCTACACCTTC. Translation: CASGGGLAYGYTF.

This clonotype was seen ten or more times. The genes are TRBV11-2 and TRBJ2-5; the D call may be TRBD1 or TRBD2 (5 bases each). The CDR3 covers 15 residues. Germline V gene lookup returns CDR1 SGHAT and CDR2 FQNNGV. Deletions cut 1 base from V and 2 bases from J, with 11 bases between. Here the CDR3 reads CASSLVSGLQETQYF. CDR3 bases: TGTGCCAGCAGCTTAGTATCGGGGCTTCAAGAGACCCAGTACTTC. Using reference TRBV11-2 and TRBJ2-5 for the parts outside the CDR3, the full variable domain is EAGVAQSPRYKIIEKRQSVAFWCNPISGHATLYWYQQILGQGPKLLIQFQNNGVVDDSQLPKDRFSAERLKGVDSTLKIQPAKLEDSAVYLCASSLVSGLQETQYFGPGTRLLVL.

The CDR3 reads CASSLIDRGHQPQHF. DNA for the CDR3: TGTGCCAGCAGTTTAATAGACAGGGGGCATCAGCCCCAGCATTTT. V gene TRBV12-3 or TRBV12-4 combines with J gene TRBJ1-5; 10 positions agree with TRBD1. This CDR3 spans 15 amino acids. The junction had 3 bases not matched to a gene; V was cut back by 2 bases and J by 5 bases.

In this sample, this clonotype turned up many times. The gene calls are TRBV29-1 and TRBJ2-5; 7 positions agree with TRBD2. Trimming took 0 bases from V and 0 from J; bases not matched to a gene: 7. The germline gives CDR1 SQVTM, CDR2 ANQGSEA. This CDR3 has 16 residues. This CDR3 is CSVEELADLYQETQYF. The CDR3 nucleotides read TGCAGCGTTGAAGAGCTAGCGGATTTGTACCAAGAGACCCAGTACTTC.

This clonotype was seen many times. The V and J genes are TRBV12-3 or TRBV12-4 and TRBJ2-7; possibly TRBD1 for D (6 bases). This CDR3 is built from 14 residues. V was clipped by 4 bases and J by 3 bases, with 13 bases between them. The CDR3 DNA is TGTGCCAGCAGTTACGCAGGGGCCGTCTACGAGCAGTACTTC. Protein product: CASSYAGAVYEQYF.

V and J are TRBV6-6 and TRBJ2-7; 11 nucleotides match TRBD1. Trimming took 5 bases from V and 7 from J; bases not matched to a gene: 7. From germline, CDR1 is MNHNY and CDR2 SVGAGI (reference sequence). The CDR3 sequence is 14 residues long. CDR3 coding DNA: TGTGCCAGCAGTGGACAGGGGGCGGGCAATGAGCAGTACTTC. Protein product: CASSGQGAGNEQYF.

This clonotype has more than one count but fewer than ten. The chain recombines TRBV10-3 with TRBJ2-1; 8 bases map to TRBD2. CDR3 length: 15 residues. Germline CDR1 ENHRY, CDR2 SYGVKD. V dropped 3 bases and J dropped 0; count of bases not matched to a gene: 1. CDR3 sequence reads: CAISDSGGSYNEQFF. For the CDR3, the DNA is TGTGCCATCAGTGACAGCGGGGGCTCCTACAATGAGCAGTTCTTC.